This is a list of T cell receptor beta chains from one sample in a study of T cell responses to AZD1222 COVID-19 vaccine. Here immunoSEQ multiplex PCR was the method, and the copy in TCRdb shows in-frame clones only, minus some. The sample consists of roughly 200,000 clones, 85% to 95% of them appearing once. Sequenced here: peripheral blood, sampled on day 0 of MenACWY control vaccination. Receptors originate from an adult in good health. CDR3s include the opening cysteine and the closing phenylalanine or tryptophan. The order of the fields is V gene, J gene, clone size, D gene, CDR3 protein, CDR3 DNA. D genes are given only for firm matches. For some rows the clone size is stated as once, few or many, or as a class when expanded; others skip it.

TRBV12-3/TRBV12-4	TRBJ2-2	NA	NA	CASSYRSTGELFF	TGTGCCAGCAGTTACAGGAGCACCGGGGAGCTGTTTTTT
TRBV7-9	TRBJ1-2	NA	NA	CASSLGVVDGYTF	TGTGCCAGCAGCTTAGGGGTCGTGGATGGCTACACCTTC
TRBV6-5	TRBJ1-1	NA	TRBD1	CASSPLGTGNTEAFF	TGTGCCAGCAGTCCCCTCGGGACAGGTAACACTGAAGCTTTCTTT
TRBV6-5	TRBJ1-2	NA	NA	CASSYSGQGIYYGYTF	TGTGCCAGCAGTTACTCCGGGCAGGGGATTTACTATGGCTACACCTTC
TRBV4-3	TRBJ1-3	NA	NA	CASSQEKVSGNTIYF	TGCGCCAGCAGCCAAGAAAAGGTCTCTGGAAACACCATATATTTT
TRBV5-1	TRBJ2-7	NA	TRBD2	CASSPDGGGGAYEQYF	TGCGCCAGCAGCCCGGACGGCGGCGGGGGGGCTTACGAGCAGTACTTC
TRBV29-1	TRBJ2-5	once	NA	CSALGGGETQYF	TGCAGCGCCCTAGGGGGAGGAGAGACCCAGTACTTC
TRBV11-2	TRBJ1-1	NA	TRBD1	CASRRDRVANTEAFF	TGTGCCAGCAGACGGGACAGGGTAGCGAACACTGAAGCTTTCTTT
TRBV3-1/TRBV3-2	TRBJ1-2	NA	NA	CASSQGEANYGYTF	TGTGCCAGCAGCCAAGGGGAAGCTAACTATGGCTACACCTTC
TRBV28	TRBJ1-2	few	NA	CASRDDRRYGYTF	TGTGCCAGCAGAGATGACAGGCGATATGGCTACACCTTC
TRBV6-5	TRBJ2-1	once	TRBD2	CAAQTSYEQFF	TGTGCCGCCCAGACTAGCTATGAGCAGTTCTTC
TRBV27	TRBJ1-5	NA	NA	CASSSRDSNQPQHF	TGTGCCAGCAGTTCCCGGGACAGCAATCAGCCCCAGCATTTT
TRBV6-1	TRBJ2-4	NA	NA	CASSERGRMGAKNIQYF	TGTGCCAGCAGTGAACGGGGCAGGATGGGGGCCAAAAACATTCAGTACTTC
TRBV28	TRBJ1-1	NA	TRBD1	CASIDRGVTTEAFF	TGTGCCAGCATCGACAGGGGGGTAACGACTGAAGCTTTCTTT
TRBV5-8	TRBJ1-5	NA	NA	CASAGETRSNQPQHF	TGTGCCAGCGCGGGGGAGACGCGGAGCAATCAGCCCCAGCATTTT
TRBV2	TRBJ1-1	NA	NA	CASGAGLGGNTEAFF	TGTGCCAGCGGGGCCGGATTAGGGGGGAACACTGAAGCTTTCTTT
TRBV2	TRBJ1-2	NA	TRBD1	CASSPDRGLGYTF	TGTGCCAGCAGCCCCGACAGGGGGCTTGGCTACACCTTC
TRBV19	TRBJ1-6	NA	NA	CASSFDRAGGSPLHF	TGTGCCAGTAGTTTCGACAGAGCCGGTGGTTCACCCCTCCACTTT
TRBV7-9	TRBJ1-1	NA	TRBD1	CASSLSTGASEAFF	TGTGCCAGCAGCCTATCGACAGGGGCGTCTGAAGCTTTCTTT
TRBV19	TRBJ1-2	NA	NA	CASTTEPYGYTF	TGTGCCAGTACGACGGAGCCCTATGGCTACACCTTC